This T cell receptor beta chain appears in the sequencing data of a study of blood T cell repertoires in COVID-19. Sequencing was performed with immunoSEQ multiplex PCR; in TCRdb, only in-frame clones are kept and a portion is missing. The sample consists of about 170,000 clones, about 85% of them appearing once. V was clipped by 2 bases and J by 0 bases, with 8 bases between them. The CDR3 sequence is 15 residues long. Per the germline V gene, CDR1 is KGHSH and CDR2 is LQKENI. V is TRBV18 and J is TRBJ2-1, with a weak D call TRBD1 (6 bases). The clonotype was recovered from a man aged 60-69 years who had recovered from COVID-19. The specimen sequenced was peripheral blood. CDR3 in amino acids: CASSPRGSSYNEQFF. Written as DNA, the CDR3 is TGTGCCAGCTCACCAAGGGGGAGCTCCTACAATGAGCAGTTCTTC.